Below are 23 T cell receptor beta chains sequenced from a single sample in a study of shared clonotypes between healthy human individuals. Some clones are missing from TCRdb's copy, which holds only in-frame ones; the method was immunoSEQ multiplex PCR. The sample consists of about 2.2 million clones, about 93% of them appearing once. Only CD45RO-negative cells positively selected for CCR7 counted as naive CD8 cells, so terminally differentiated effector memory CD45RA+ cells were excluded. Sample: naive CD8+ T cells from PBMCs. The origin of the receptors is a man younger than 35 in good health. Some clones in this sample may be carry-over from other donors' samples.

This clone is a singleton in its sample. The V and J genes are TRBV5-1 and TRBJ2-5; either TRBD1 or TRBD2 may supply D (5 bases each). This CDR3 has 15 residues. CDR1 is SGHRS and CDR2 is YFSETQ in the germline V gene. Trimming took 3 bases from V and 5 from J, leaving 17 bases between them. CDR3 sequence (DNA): TGCGCCAGCAGCTCGTCGTGGGGTTGGGGGGAGACCCAGTACTTC. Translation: CASSSSWGWGETQYF.

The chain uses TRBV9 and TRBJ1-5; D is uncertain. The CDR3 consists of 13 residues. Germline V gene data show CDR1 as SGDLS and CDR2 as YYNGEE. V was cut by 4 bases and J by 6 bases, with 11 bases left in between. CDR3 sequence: CASSPYAGQPQHF. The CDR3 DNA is TGTGCCAGCAGCCCCTATGCAGGTCAGCCCCAGCATTTT.

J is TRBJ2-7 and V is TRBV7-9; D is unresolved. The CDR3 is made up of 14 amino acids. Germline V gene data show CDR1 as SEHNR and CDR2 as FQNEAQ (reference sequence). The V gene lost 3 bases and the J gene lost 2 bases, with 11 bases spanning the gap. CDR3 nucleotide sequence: TGTGCCAGCAGCTTCCGCGACTTGGCCTACGAGCAGTACTTC. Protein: CASSFRDLAYEQYF. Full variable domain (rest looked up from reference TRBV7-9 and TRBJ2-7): DTGVSQNPRHKITKRGQNVTFRCDPISEHNRLYWYRQTLGQGPEFLTYFQNEAQLEKSRLLSDRFSAERPKGSFSTLEIQRTEQGDSAMYLCASSFRDLAYEQYFGPGTRLTVT.

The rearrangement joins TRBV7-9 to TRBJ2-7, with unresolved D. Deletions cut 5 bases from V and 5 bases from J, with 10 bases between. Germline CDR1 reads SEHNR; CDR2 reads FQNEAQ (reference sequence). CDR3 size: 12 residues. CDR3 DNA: TGTGCCAGCAGCCGATACACGAACGAGCAGTACTTC. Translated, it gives CASSRYTNEQYF.

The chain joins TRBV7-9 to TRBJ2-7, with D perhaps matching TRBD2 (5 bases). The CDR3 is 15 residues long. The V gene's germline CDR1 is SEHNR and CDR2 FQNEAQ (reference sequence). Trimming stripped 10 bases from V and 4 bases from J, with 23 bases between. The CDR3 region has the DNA TGTGCCATCACTGGAGAGGACTCCTGGGGATACGAGCAGTACTTC. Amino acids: CAITGEDSWGYEQYF.

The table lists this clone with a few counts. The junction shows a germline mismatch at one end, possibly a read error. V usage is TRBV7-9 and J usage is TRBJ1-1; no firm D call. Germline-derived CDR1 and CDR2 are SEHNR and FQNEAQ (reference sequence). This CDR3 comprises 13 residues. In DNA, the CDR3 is TGTGCCAGCAGCTCTCTAATAAGCAACCGGCACGTCTTT. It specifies CASSSLISNRHVF. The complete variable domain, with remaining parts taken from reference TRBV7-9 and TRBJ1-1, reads DTGVSQNPRHKITKRGQNVTFRCDPISEHNRLYWYRQTLGQGPEFLTYFQNEAQLEKSRLLSDRFSAERPKGSFSTLEIQRTEQGDSAMYLCASSSLISNRHVFGQGTRLTVV.

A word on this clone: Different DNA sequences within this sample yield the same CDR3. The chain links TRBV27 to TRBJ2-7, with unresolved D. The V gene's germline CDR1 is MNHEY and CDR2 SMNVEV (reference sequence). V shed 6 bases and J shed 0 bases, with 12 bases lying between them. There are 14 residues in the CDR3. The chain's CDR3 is CASRDGSSSYEQYF. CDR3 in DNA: TGTGCCAGCAGGGACGGCTCAAGCTCCTACGAGCAGTACTTC.

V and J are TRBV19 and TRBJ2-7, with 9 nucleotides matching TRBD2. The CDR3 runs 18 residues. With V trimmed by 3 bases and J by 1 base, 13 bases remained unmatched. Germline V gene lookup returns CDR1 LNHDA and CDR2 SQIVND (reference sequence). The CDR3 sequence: CASSIQVAGVTASYEQYF. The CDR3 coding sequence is TGTGCCAGTAGTATTCAGGTAGCGGGAGTGACAGCGTCCTACGAGCAGTACTTC.

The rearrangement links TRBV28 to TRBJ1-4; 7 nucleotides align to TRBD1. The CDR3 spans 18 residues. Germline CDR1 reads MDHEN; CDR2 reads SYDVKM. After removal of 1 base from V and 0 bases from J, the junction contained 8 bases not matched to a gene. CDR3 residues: CASSLFAWQGATNEKLFF. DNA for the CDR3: TGTGCCAGCAGTTTATTCGCGTGGCAGGGGGCAACTAATGAAAAACTGTTTTTT.

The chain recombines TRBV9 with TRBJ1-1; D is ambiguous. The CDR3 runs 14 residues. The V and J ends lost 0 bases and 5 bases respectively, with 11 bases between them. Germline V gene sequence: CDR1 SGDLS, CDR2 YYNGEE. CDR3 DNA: TGTGCCAGCAGCGTAGACTTAAGTGGGACTGAAGCTTTCTTT. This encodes CASSVDLSGTEAFF.

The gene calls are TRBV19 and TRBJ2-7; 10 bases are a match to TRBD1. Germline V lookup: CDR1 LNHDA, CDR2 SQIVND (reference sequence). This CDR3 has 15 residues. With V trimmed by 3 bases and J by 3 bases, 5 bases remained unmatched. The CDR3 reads CASSIARDRGYEQYF. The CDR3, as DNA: TGTGCCAGTAGTATTGCCCGGGACAGGGGCTACGAGCAGTACTTC.

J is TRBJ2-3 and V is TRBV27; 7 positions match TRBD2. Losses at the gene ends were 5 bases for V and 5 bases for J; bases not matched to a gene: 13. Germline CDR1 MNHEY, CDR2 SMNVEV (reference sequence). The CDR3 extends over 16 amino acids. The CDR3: CASSPLGWEGRDTQYF. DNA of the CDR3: TGTGCCAGCAGTCCCCTCGGTTGGGAGGGCAGAGATACGCAGTATTTT.

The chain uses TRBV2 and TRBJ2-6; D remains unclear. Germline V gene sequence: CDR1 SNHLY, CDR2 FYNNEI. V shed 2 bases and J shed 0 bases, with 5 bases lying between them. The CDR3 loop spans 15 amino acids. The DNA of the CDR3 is TGTGCCAGCAGTGAAAAGGGCTCTGGGGCCAACGTCCTGACTTTC. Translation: CASSEKGSGANVLTF.

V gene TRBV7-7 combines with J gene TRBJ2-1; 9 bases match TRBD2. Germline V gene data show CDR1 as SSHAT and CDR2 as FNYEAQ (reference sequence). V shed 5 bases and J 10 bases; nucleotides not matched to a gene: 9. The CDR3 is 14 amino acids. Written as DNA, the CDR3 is TGTGCCAGCAGCCCTCCGGGACTAGCCGGCGAGCAGTTCTTC. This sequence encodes CASSPPGLAGEQFF. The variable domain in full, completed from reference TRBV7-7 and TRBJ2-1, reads GAGVSQSPRYKVTKRGQDVTLRCDPISSHATLYWYQQALGQGPEFLTYFNYEAQPDKSGLPSDRFSAERPEGSISTLTIQRTEQRDSAMYRCASSPPGLAGEQFFGPGTRLTVL.

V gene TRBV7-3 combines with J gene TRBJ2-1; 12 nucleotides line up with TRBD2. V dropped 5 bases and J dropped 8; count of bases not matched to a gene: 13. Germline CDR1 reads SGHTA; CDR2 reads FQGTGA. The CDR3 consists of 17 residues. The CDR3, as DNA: TGTGCCAGCAGCGCGCGACTAGCGGGAGAGATTGGGGATGAGCAGTTCTTC. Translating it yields CASSARLAGEIGDEQFF.

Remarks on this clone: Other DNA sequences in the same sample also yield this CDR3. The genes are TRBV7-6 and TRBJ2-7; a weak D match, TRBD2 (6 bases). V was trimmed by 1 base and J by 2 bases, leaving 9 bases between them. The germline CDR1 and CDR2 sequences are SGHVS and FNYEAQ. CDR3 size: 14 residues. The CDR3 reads CASSLGTGAYEQYF. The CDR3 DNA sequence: TGTGCCAGCAGCTTAGGGACGGGGGCCTACGAGCAGTACTTC.

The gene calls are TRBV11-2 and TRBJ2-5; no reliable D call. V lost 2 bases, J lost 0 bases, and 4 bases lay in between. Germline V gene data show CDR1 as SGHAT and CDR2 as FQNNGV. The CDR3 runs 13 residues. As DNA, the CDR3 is TGTGCCAGCAGCTTACTCGACCAAGAGACCCAGTACTTC. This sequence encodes CASSLLDQETQYF.

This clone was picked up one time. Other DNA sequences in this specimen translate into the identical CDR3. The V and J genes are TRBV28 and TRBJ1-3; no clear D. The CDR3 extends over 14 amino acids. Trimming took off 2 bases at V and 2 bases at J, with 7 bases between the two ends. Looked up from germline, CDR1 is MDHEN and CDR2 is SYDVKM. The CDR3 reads CASSLLGAGNTIYF. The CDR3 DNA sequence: TGTGCCAGCAGTTTACTCGGGGCTGGAAACACCATATATTTT.

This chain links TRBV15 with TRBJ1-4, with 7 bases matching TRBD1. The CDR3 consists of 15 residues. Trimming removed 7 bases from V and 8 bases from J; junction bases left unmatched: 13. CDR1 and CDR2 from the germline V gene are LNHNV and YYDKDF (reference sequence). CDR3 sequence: CATTQRDSAGEKLFF. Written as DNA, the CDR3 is TGTGCCACCACACAGAGGGACAGCGCCGGGGAAAAACTGTTTTTT.

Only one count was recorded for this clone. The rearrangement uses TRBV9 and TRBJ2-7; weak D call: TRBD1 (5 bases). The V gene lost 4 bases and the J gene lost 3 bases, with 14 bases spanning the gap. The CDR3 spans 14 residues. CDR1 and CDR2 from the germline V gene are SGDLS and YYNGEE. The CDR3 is CASSQGGRDYEQYF. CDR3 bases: TGTGCCAGCAGCCAGGGCGGCAGGGACTACGAGCAGTACTTC.

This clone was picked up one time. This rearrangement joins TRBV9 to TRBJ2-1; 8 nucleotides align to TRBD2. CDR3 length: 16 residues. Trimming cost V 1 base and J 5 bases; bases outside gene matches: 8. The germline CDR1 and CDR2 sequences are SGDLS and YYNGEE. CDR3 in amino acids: CASSVLSGSRNNEQFF. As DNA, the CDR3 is TGTGCCAGCAGCGTACTGAGCGGGAGTCGGAACAATGAGCAGTTCTTC.

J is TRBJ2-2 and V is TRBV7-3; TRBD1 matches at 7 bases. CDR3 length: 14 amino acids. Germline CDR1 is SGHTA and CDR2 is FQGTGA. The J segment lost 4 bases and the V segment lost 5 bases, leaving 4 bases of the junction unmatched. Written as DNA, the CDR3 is TGTGCCAGCAGCCCACAGGGGACCACCGGGGAGCTGTTTTTT. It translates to CASSPQGTTGELFF.

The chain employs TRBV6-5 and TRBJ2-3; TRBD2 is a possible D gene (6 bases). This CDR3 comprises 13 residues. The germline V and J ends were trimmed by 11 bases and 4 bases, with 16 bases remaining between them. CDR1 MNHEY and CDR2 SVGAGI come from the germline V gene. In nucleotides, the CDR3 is TGTGCCGCCGCCCCTTGGAGGGCAGATACGCAGTATTTT. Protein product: CAAAPWRADTQYF.